This T cell receptor (beta chain) was sequenced during a study of blood T cell repertoires in COVID-19. Sequencing was performed with immunoSEQ multiplex PCR; in TCRdb, only in-frame clones are kept and a portion is missing. The table has tens of thousands of clones, around 93% seen once. Losses at the gene ends were 5 bases for V and 2 bases for J; bases not matched to a gene: 5. The germline gives CDR1 MNHEY, CDR2 SVGEGT. This CDR3 comprises 14 residues. Sequenced input: peripheral blood. The TCR was taken from a human donor with active COVID-19. The donor label of this sample is uncertain. The V call is TRBV6-2 or TRBV6-3, the J call TRBJ1-2; 7 nucleotides align to TRBD1. For the CDR3, the DNA is TGTGCCAGCAGTCCGCCGACAGGGAACTATGGCTACACCTTC. It specifies CASSPPTGNYGYTF.